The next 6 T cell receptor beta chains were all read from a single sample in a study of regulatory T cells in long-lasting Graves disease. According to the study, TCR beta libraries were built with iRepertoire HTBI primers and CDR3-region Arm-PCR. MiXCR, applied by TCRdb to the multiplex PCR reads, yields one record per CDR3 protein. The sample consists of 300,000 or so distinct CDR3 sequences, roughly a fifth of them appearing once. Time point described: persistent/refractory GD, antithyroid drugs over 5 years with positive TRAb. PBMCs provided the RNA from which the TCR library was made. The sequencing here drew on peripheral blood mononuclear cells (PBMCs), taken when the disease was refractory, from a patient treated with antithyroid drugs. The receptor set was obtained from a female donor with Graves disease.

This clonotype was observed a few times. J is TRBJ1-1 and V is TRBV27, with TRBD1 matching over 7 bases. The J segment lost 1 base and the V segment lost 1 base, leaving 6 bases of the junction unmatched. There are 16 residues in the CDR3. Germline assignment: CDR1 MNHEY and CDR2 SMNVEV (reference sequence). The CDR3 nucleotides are TGTGCCAGCAGTTTATTTCCCGACAGGGCGAACACTGAAGCTTTCTTT. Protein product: CASSLFPDRANTEAFF.

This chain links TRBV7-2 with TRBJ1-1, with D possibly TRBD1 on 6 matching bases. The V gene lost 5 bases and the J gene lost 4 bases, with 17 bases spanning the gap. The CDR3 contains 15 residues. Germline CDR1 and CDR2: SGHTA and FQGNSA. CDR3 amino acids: CASSPPTGIPTEAFF. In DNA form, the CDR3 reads TGTGCCAGCAGCCCCCCCACAGGGATCCCCACTGAAGCTTTCTTT.

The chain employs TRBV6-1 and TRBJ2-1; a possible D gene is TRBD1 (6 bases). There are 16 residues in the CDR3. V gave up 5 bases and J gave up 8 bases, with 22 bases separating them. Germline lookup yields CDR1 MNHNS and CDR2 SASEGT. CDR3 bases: TGTGCCAGCAGTATTAGATGGGGGCGCCTGGACGATGAGCAGTTCTTC. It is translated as CASSIRWGRLDDEQFF.

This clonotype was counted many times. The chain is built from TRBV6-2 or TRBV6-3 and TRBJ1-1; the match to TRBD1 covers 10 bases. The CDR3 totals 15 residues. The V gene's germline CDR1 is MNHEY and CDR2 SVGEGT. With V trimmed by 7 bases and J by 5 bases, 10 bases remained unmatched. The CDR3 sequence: CASIPGGQGRTEAFF. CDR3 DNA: TGTGCCAGCATTCCGGGGGGACAGGGGAGGACTGAAGCTTTCTTT.

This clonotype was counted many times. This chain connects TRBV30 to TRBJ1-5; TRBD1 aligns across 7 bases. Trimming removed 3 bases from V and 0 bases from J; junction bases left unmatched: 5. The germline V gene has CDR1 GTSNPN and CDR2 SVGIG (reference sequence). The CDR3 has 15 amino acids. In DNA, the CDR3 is TGTGCCTGGAGCCGACAGGGAGATAGCAATCAGCCCCAGCATTTT. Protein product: CAWSRQGDSNQPQHF.

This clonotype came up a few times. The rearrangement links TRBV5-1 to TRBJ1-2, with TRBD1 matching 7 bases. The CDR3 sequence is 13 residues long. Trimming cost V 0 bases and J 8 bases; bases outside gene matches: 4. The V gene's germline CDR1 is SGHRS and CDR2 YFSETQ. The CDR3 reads CASSLETGPGYTF. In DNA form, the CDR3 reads TGCGCCAGCAGCTTGGAGACAGGGCCCGGCTACACCTTC.